Listed below are T cell receptor beta chains from one sample, sequenced in a study of T cell responses to AZD1222 COVID-19 vaccine. Profiling relied on immunoSEQ multiplex PCR, and the TCRdb table lists in-frame clones only, not all of them. The sample carries fewer than 300,000 clones, approximately 95% recorded once. The sample in question was peripheral blood, obtained on day 0 of AZD1222 vaccination. Receptors originate from an adult in good health. The CDR3 runs from the conserved cysteine through the conserved F or W. Fields, in order: V gene, clone size, CDR3 protein. A clone size is listed for some rows: how often the clone was seen (once, few, many), or a class if it is expanded.

V gene: TRBV4-3
clone size: NA
CDR3 protein: CASSQVAARGGTDTQYF

V gene: TRBV6-5
clone size: NA
CDR3 protein: CASSPGQLYGYTF

V gene: TRBV28
clone size: NA
CDR3 protein: CASHGRGTGNTIYF

V gene: TRBV9
clone size: NA
CDR3 protein: CASNDGAGGLTSTDTQYF

V gene: TRBV2
clone size: NA
CDR3 protein: CASAGQENQPQHF

V gene: TRBV13
clone size: NA
CDR3 protein: CASSWGGTQYF

V gene: TRBV7-9
clone size: NA
CDR3 protein: CASSLVGTEREKLFF

V gene: TRBV18
clone size: NA
CDR3 protein: CASSPVSGVLTDTQYF

V gene: TRBV12-5
clone size: NA
CDR3 protein: CASGLVRDELSESPLHF

V gene: TRBV28
clone size: once
CDR3 protein: CASSWTGRYGDTQYF

V gene: TRBV15
clone size: NA
CDR3 protein: CATSRSRGNYGYTF

V gene: TRBV11-3
clone size: NA
CDR3 protein: CASSPHSTGRGTDTQYF

V gene: TRBV28
clone size: NA
CDR3 protein: CASNSGAIGQRWQYF

V gene: TRBV3-1/TRBV3-2
clone size: few
CDR3 protein: CASRPPATGADNSPLHF

V gene: TRBV6-5
clone size: NA
CDR3 protein: CASSPLSGNSPLHF

V gene: TRBV3-1/TRBV3-2
clone size: NA
CDR3 protein: CASSHRQGVNYGYTF

V gene: TRBV5-1
clone size: NA
CDR3 protein: CASSLGGRLNEKLFF

V gene: TRBV28
clone size: NA
CDR3 protein: CASSLGVSSGNTIYF

V gene: TRBV7-8
clone size: NA
CDR3 protein: CASSAGQGVLSNYGYTF

V gene: TRBV11-3
clone size: NA
CDR3 protein: CASSLRGRSRQPQHF

V gene: TRBV7-9
clone size: once
CDR3 protein: CASSIQGASVTGELFF

V gene: TRBV11-2
clone size: once
CDR3 protein: CASSSGPRGYNEQFF

V gene: TRBV7-8
clone size: NA
CDR3 protein: CASSLAKAGVGLGGYTF

V gene: TRBV27
clone size: once
CDR3 protein: CASTQTGLYEVFF

V gene: TRBV5-6
clone size: NA
CDR3 protein: CASSRPGLHLEQYF

V gene: TRBV19
clone size: NA
CDR3 protein: CASTDSSYNEQFF

V gene: TRBV30
clone size: NA
CDR3 protein: CAWSREAGTGQPQHF

V gene: TRBV5-1
clone size: NA
CDR3 protein: CASSLGDHSNQPQHF

V gene: TRBV7-2
clone size: NA
CDR3 protein: CASSLARGRGRETQYF

V gene: TRBV3-1/TRBV3-2
clone size: NA
CDR3 protein: CASSLTAGLAYNEQFF

V gene: TRBV6-4
clone size: NA
CDR3 protein: CASSDSRGTEAFF

V gene: TRBV10-2
clone size: NA
CDR3 protein: CASRPTSASTDTQYF

V gene: TRBV7-2
clone size: NA
CDR3 protein: CASSLGPFQPQHF

V gene: TRBV3-1/TRBV3-2
clone size: NA
CDR3 protein: CASSQGLVSAGELFF

V gene: TRBV2
clone size: few
CDR3 protein: CASTREYNEQFF

V gene: TRBV3-1/TRBV3-2
clone size: NA
CDR3 protein: CASSPEYSSPLHF

V gene: TRBV9
clone size: NA
CDR3 protein: CASSVGPNTDTQYF

V gene: TRBV5-4
clone size: NA
CDR3 protein: CASSLVGPMNEQYF

V gene: TRBV7-2
clone size: NA
CDR3 protein: CASSGGYVSNEQFF

V gene: TRBV9
clone size: NA
CDR3 protein: CASSVVQGTGELFF

V gene: TRBV11-2
clone size: NA
CDR3 protein: CASSNLGGETQYF

V gene: TRBV5-5
clone size: NA
CDR3 protein: CASSLDLSADTQYF